Below are 14 T cell receptor beta chains sequenced from a single sample in a study of cytomegalovirus exposure and HLA in healthy donors. With 60 Vbeta and 13 Jbeta primers, the PCR was carried out. Profiled with immunoSEQ multiplex PCR; TCRdb holds only in-frame clones, not every one. This table holds 85,000 to 130,000 clones, more than 65% found once. Input material: PBMCs. The origin of the receptors is a woman aged 18 to 35 in good health and CMV-seronegative.

This clone appeared a single time. The gene calls are TRBV5-1 and TRBJ2-2; 10 bases map to TRBD2. The trim removed 0 bases at V and 4 bases at J, leaving 3 bases unmatched. From germline, CDR1 is SGHRS and CDR2 YFSETQ. The CDR3 runs 16 residues. CDR3 sequence reads: CASSLELAGATGELFF. Written as DNA, the CDR3 is TGCGCCAGCAGCTTGGAGCTAGCGGGGGCCACCGGGGAGCTGTTTTTT.

This chain links TRBV13 with TRBJ1-4, with D unclear. In germline, CDR1 is PRHDT, CDR2 FYEKMQ (reference sequence). The CDR3 has 14 amino acids. V shed 7 bases and J shed 8 bases, with 17 bases lying between them. CDR3 region: CASTIREGREKLFF. The CDR3 coding sequence is TGTGCCAGCACCATCCGTGAGGGTCGGGAAAAACTGTTTTTT.

The chain carries TRBV7-3 and TRBJ2-5; 10 bases line up with TRBD2. The ends lost 6 bases at V and 5 bases at J; junction bases unmatched: 6. CDR1 SGHTA and CDR2 FQGTGA come from the germline V gene. The CDR3 runs 14 residues. The CDR3 sequence: CASRASGSSETQYF. CDR3 nucleotide sequence: TGTGCCAGCAGGGCTAGCGGGAGTTCTGAGACCCAGTACTTC.

The genes are TRBV5-1 and TRBJ1-4, with D possibly being TRBD1 (6 bases). Germline CDR1 is SGHRS and CDR2 is YFSETQ. The CDR3 spans 13 residues. Trimming left V 0 bases short and J 11 bases short, with 11 bases between. DNA for the CDR3: TGCGCCAGCAGCTTGGAGGGGGGGATGAAACTGTTTTTT. Translation gives CASSLEGGMKLFF.

The rearrangement joins TRBV27 to TRBJ2-7; TRBD2 aligns across 10 bases. From germline, CDR1 is MNHEY and CDR2 SMNVEV (reference sequence). The CDR3 sequence is 14 residues long. V trimming: 5 bases; J trimming: 7 bases; junction bases outside the gene matches: 8. In DNA form, the CDR3 reads TGTGCCAGCAGTATCTCTAGCGGGAGTGAAGAGCAGTACTTC. It codes for CASSISSGSEEQYF.

The chain joins TRBV7-9 to TRBJ1-5; 8 nucleotides line up with TRBD1. Per germline, CDR1 SEHNR and CDR2 FQNEAQ (reference sequence). Unmatched junction bases numbered 10, after V lost 5 bases and J lost 7 bases. This CDR3 is 15 amino acids long. As DNA, the CDR3 is TGTGCCAGCAGCATTGGACAGGGTGGAAGGCAGCCCCAGCATTTT. It yields the protein CASSIGQGGRQPQHF.

The rearrangement uses TRBV6-5 and TRBJ1-5; 10 nucleotides agree with TRBD1. Trimming at V came to 5 bases and at J to 11 bases, leaving 12 bases not matched to a gene. This CDR3 comprises 15 residues. The V gene's germline CDR1 is MNHEY and CDR2 SVGAGI. The CDR3 here is CASSVRQGARGTQHF. CDR3 DNA sequence: TGTGCCAGCAGTGTAAGACAGGGGGCCCGCGGGACCCAGCATTTT.

This clone was found once. V and J are TRBV29-1 and TRBJ2-3, with TRBD2 matching over 11 bases. Per germline, CDR1 SQVTM and CDR2 ANQGSEA. Unmatched junction bases numbered 12, after V lost 1 base and J lost 0 bases. The CDR3 is 19 residues long. CDR3 in amino acids: CSVEGGLAGGRLSTDTQYF. In DNA form, the CDR3 reads TGCAGCGTTGAAGGGGGGCTAGCGGGGGGCCGGCTGAGCACAGATACGCAGTATTTT.

V gene TRBV9 combines with J gene TRBJ2-5, with D possibly matching TRBD1 (6 bases). The CDR3 extends over 15 amino acids. The V gene's germline CDR1 is SGDLS and CDR2 YYNGEE. The V end lost 1 base, the J end lost 4 bases, and 14 bases lay between the germline ends. The CDR3, as DNA: TGTGCCAGCAGCGTACGCACAGGGTGGCCAGAGACCCAGTACTTC. Translated, it gives CASSVRTGWPETQYF.

The CDR3 sequence is CASSQDIAWDRNQETQYF. In DNA, the CDR3 is TGCGCCAGCAGCCAAGATATTGCGTGGGACAGAAACCAAGAGACCCAGTACTTC. The rearrangement uses TRBV4-3 and TRBJ2-5; 7 bases fit TRBD1. With 0 bases clipped from V and 0 bases from J, the junction kept 10 bases outside the gene matches. CDR3 length equals 18 residues. Germline loops: CDR1 LGHNA, CDR2 YSLEER.

This clone was counted a few times. The chain employs TRBV11-2 and TRBJ2-1; the match to TRBD2 covers 7 bases. This CDR3 spans 15 amino acids. Germline lookup yields CDR1 SGHAT and CDR2 FQNNGV. V shed 2 bases and J 4 bases; nucleotides not matched to a gene: 5. The CDR3 spells CASSLPSGEYNEQFF. The CDR3, as DNA: TGTGCCAGCAGCTTACCTAGCGGAGAATACAATGAGCAGTTCTTC. The variable domain in full, completed from reference TRBV11-2 and TRBJ2-1, reads EAGVAQSPRYKIIEKRQSVAFWCNPISGHATLYWYQQILGQGPKLLIQFQNNGVVDDSQLPKDRFSAERLKGVDSTLKIQPAKLEDSAVYLCASSLPSGEYNEQFFGPGTRLTVL.

Concerning this clone itself: This sample includes further DNA sequences coding for the same CDR3. The chain has TRBV7-8 and TRBJ1-1; D is perhaps TRBD1 (6 bases). Germline values: CDR1 SGHVS, CDR2 FQNEAQ. This CDR3 has 13 amino acids. V lost 8 bases, J lost 6 bases, and 16 bases lay in between. Here the CDR3 DNA reads TGTGCCAGCTCGGTGGGGGCAGGCTCTGAAGCTTTCTTT. It encodes CASSVGAGSEAFF.

The chain is built from TRBV9 and TRBJ2-5; 15 bases fit TRBD2. The V and J ends lost 3 bases and 3 bases, in that order; junction bases with no gene match: 6. Germline V gene data show CDR1 as SGDLS and CDR2 as YYNGEE. This CDR3 is built from 17 residues. CDR3 coding DNA: TGTGCCAGCAGCGCCGGACTAGCGGGAGGGCCGGAAGAGACCCAGTACTTC. This codes for CASSAGLAGGPEETQYF.

This sequence joins TRBV10-3 and TRBJ2-1; TRBD1 matches at 8 bases. Per the germline V gene, CDR1 is ENHRY and CDR2 is SYGVKD. This CDR3 region has 13 residues. The V and J ends lost 0 bases and 8 bases, in that order; junction bases with no gene match: 0. CDR3 coding DNA: TGTGCCATCAGTGAGTCGACAGGGGATGAGCAGTTCTTC. Translating it yields CAISESTGDEQFF.